This passage covers 30 T cell receptor beta chains from one sample sequenced in a study of blood T cell repertoires in COVID-19. Measured with immunoSEQ multiplex PCR; TCRdb has only the in-frame clones, and not every one. The sample carries about 260,000 clones, approximately 84% recorded once. The sequenced sample consisted of peripheral blood. These receptors all stem from a woman older than 75 with acute or convalescent COVID-19.

This clone occurred a few times. The chain joins TRBV28 to TRBJ2-7; D ambiguous. The germline V gene has CDR1 MDHEN and CDR2 SYDVKM. The CDR3 runs to 14 residues. With 2 bases removed from V and 2 bases from J, the gap between germline ends came to 10 bases. CDR3 nucleotide sequence: TGTGCCAGCAGTTTAAACTGGGCCCCCTACGAGCAGTACTTC. Protein sequence: CASSLNWAPYEQYF.

This clone appeared a few times. The chain carries TRBV6-5 and TRBJ2-5; 7 positions match TRBD1. V shed 7 bases, J shed 0 bases, and the junction held 5 bases outside the gene matches. Germline V gene sequence: CDR1 MNHEY, CDR2 SVGAGI. The CDR3 has 14 residues. This CDR3 reads CASTEQGYQETQYF. The CDR3 coding sequence is TGTGCCAGCACCGAACAGGGGTACCAAGAGACCCAGTACTTC.

V gene TRBV5-8 combines with J gene TRBJ1-5, with 8 bases aligning to TRBD1. The CDR3 has 16 residues. Germline V gene sequence: CDR1 SGHTS, CDR2 YDEGEE. The trim removed 5 bases at V and 0 bases at J, leaving 7 bases unmatched. The CDR3 region is CASRRRGRDSNQPQHF. CDR3 DNA sequence: TGTGCCAGCAGACGCAGGGGGCGGGATAGCAATCAGCCCCAGCATTTT.

This sequence joins TRBV7-2 and TRBJ2-2; 9 nucleotides align to TRBD1. The CDR3 runs to 16 residues. The V gene end was trimmed by 5 bases and the J gene end by 2 bases; junction bases not matched to a gene: 6. Germline values: CDR1 SGHTA, CDR2 FQGNSA. This CDR3 is CASSKQGAGNTGELFF. In DNA, the CDR3 is TGTGCCAGCAGCAAACAGGGGGCGGGAAACACCGGGGAGCTGTTTTTT.

Concerning this clone: Other DNA sequences from this sample encode an identical CDR3 as well. The chain is built from TRBV7-2 and TRBJ2-2; 7 nucleotides line up with TRBD1. Unmatched junction bases numbered 4, after V lost 4 bases and J lost 2 bases. This CDR3 has 15 amino acids. Germline CDR1 and CDR2: SGHTA and FQGNSA. The chain's CDR3 is CASSSGQLNTGELFF. Here the CDR3 DNA reads TGTGCCAGCAGCTCGGGACAGCTAAACACCGGGGAGCTGTTTTTT.

The chain is built from TRBV6-2 or TRBV6-3 and TRBJ1-1, with D tentatively TRBD1 (6 bases). The CDR3 extends over 13 amino acids. Trimming stripped 5 bases from V and 7 bases from J, with 14 bases between. The germline V gene has CDR1 MNHEY and CDR2 SVGEGT. In DNA, the CDR3 is TGTGCCAGCAGTGTGGATAAGACAGGTGAAGCTTTCTTT. Translating gives CASSVDKTGEAFF.

The J gene is TRBJ2-2, the V gene TRBV4-1, with 11 bases matching TRBD2. Germline-derived CDR1 and CDR2 are MGHRA and YSYEKL. V lost 4 bases, J lost 2 bases, and 9 bases stayed unmatched. The CDR3 has 18 residues. The CDR3 is CASSPRTSGGPNTGELFF. DNA of the CDR3: TGCGCCAGCAGCCCGCGAACTAGCGGGGGACCAAACACCGGGGAGCTGTTTTTT.

The J gene is TRBJ1-6, the V gene TRBV6-6; 9 nucleotides agree with TRBD1. Trimming took 6 bases from V and 5 from J; bases not matched to a gene: 5. The CDR3 extends over 15 amino acids. The V gene's germline CDR1 is MNHNY and CDR2 SVGAGI (reference sequence). The CDR3 DNA is TGTGCCAGCAGACCCGACAGGGGGAATAATTCACCCCTCCACTTT. This encodes CASRPDRGNNSPLHF.

The chain has TRBV6-2 or TRBV6-3 and TRBJ2-5, with D possibly matching TRBD1 (6 bases). Trimming stripped 2 bases from V and 0 bases from J, with 22 bases between. The germline CDR1 and CDR2 sequences are MNHEY and SVGEGT. The CDR3 runs 19 residues. Here the CDR3 DNA reads TGTGCCAGCAGTTACACGACGTACCGGACAGTAGTTAACCAAGAGACCCAGTACTTC. This translates into CASSYTTYRTVVNQETQYF.

The chain has TRBV5-5 and TRBJ1-5, with 7 bases that match TRBD1. The CDR3 contains 13 residues. Trimming took 3 bases from V and 14 from J; bases not matched to a gene: 11. Germline V lookup: CDR1 SGHKS, CDR2 YYEKEE (reference sequence). This chain's CDR3 is CASSSKGTAFEHF. CDR3 nucleotides: TGTGCCAGCAGCTCCAAAGGGACAGCCTTTGAGCATTTT.

The rearrangement uses TRBV6-6 and TRBJ2-3; tentative D call: TRBD1 (6 bases). Germline CDR1 reads MNHNY; CDR2 reads SVGAGI (reference sequence). V gave up 7 bases and J gave up 5 bases, with 19 bases separating them. This CDR3 is 15 amino acids long. The CDR3 reads CASTQPDSSVDTQYF. DNA of the CDR3: TGTGCCAGCACTCAGCCGGACAGCTCCGTAGATACGCAGTATTTT.

The V call is TRBV28, the J call TRBJ2-3; 8 nucleotides align to TRBD1. V was pared by 4 bases and J by 4 bases, with 1 base of the junction left unmatched. The CDR3 extends over 13 amino acids. Germline CDR1 and CDR2: MDHEN and SYDVKM. The CDR3 DNA follows: TGTGCCAGCAGTTGGACAGGGTCAGATACGCAGTATTTT. It yields the protein CASSWTGSDTQYF.

CDR3 nucleotide sequence: TGCGCCAGCAGCCAAGACGGACAGGGGGCAGTGGAGGAGCAGTACTTC. Its translation is CASSQDGQGAVEEQYF. The chain recombines TRBV4-1 with TRBJ2-7, with 11 bases aligning to TRBD1. The CDR3 length is 16 residues. Looked up from germline, CDR1 is MGHRA and CDR2 is YSYEKL. The ends lost 0 bases at V and 7 bases at J; junction bases unmatched: 8.

The V call is TRBV19, the J call TRBJ1-5, with 8 bases lining up with TRBD1. The germline V gene encodes CDR1 LNHDA and CDR2 SQIVND (reference sequence). The CDR3 consists of 13 residues. Trimming cost V 3 bases and J 7 bases; bases outside gene matches: 2. Here the CDR3 reads CASSMGQEQPQHF. The CDR3 DNA follows: TGTGCCAGTAGTATGGGACAGGAGCAGCCCCAGCATTTT.

The rearrangement uses TRBV5-4 and TRBJ2-3; 10 bases agree with TRBD1. Germline CDR1 is SGHNT and CDR2 is YYREEE (reference sequence). The CDR3 is 20 residues long. V lost 0 bases, J lost 2 bases, and 15 bases stayed unmatched. The CDR3 coding sequence is TGTGCCAGCAGCTTGGCCGGTCGACAGGGGGCAAAAGGGGACACAGATACGCAGTATTTT. It is translated as CASSLAGRQGAKGDTDTQYF.

V usage is TRBV6-1 and J usage is TRBJ1-5; weak D call: TRBD1 (5 bases). The CDR3 is made up of 14 amino acids. The V and J ends lost 5 bases and 7 bases respectively, with 15 bases between them. Per germline, CDR1 MNHNS and CDR2 SASEGT. CDR3: CASSSGRAGQPQHF. The CDR3 nucleotides read TGTGCCAGCAGTTCTGGCAGGGCTGGCCAGCCCCAGCATTTT.

The gene calls are TRBV5-6 and TRBJ1-2; 8 bases are a match to TRBD1. CDR1 is SGHDT and CDR2 is YYEEEE in the germline V gene. The ends lost 4 bases at V and 4 bases at J; junction bases unmatched: 3. The CDR3 totals 13 residues. CDR3 DNA: TGTGCCAGCAGCAGAGGACAGGGCTATGGCTACACCTTC. It encodes CASSRGQGYGYTF. The entire variable domain, with the rest obtained from reference TRBV5-6 and TRBJ1-2, is as follows: DAGVTQSPTHLIKTRGQQVTLRCSPKSGHDTVSWYQQALGQGPQFIFQYYEEEERQRGNFPDRFSGHQFPNYSSELNVNALLLGDSALYLCASSRGQGYGYTFGSGTRLTVV.

V gene TRBV5-4 combines with J gene TRBJ2-7, with D possibly matching TRBD2 (5 bases). The V end was cut by 4 bases, the J end by 7 bases, with 12 bases between. The CDR3 is 12 residues long. Germline V gene lookup returns CDR1 SGHNT and CDR2 YYREEE (reference sequence). CDR3 sequence: CASSVLPGEQYF. CDR3 in DNA: TGTGCCAGCAGCGTACTCCCGGGAGAGCAGTACTTC. Drawing the rest from reference TRBV5-4 and TRBJ2-7, the complete variable domain is ETGVTQSPTHLIKTRGQQVTLRCSSQSGHNTVSWYQQALGQGPQFIFQYYREEENGRGNFPPRFSGLQFPNYSSELNVNALELDDSALYLCASSVLPGEQYFGPGTRLTVT.

The V gene is TRBV5-1, the J gene TRBJ1-5; possible D gene TRBD1, 5 bases. Trimming took 0 bases from V and 2 from J, leaving 6 bases between them. This CDR3 has 14 amino acids. Germline lookup yields CDR1 SGHRS and CDR2 YFSETQ. Here the CDR3 DNA reads TGCGCCAGCAGCTTGGAAGGGGGCAATCAGCCCCAGCATTTT. It codes for CASSLEGGNQPQHF.

The rearrangement uses TRBV5-4 and TRBJ2-1, with TRBD1 as a possible D gene (6 bases). The CDR3 extends over 17 amino acids. The V gene lost 4 bases and the J gene lost 1 base, with 18 bases spanning the gap. The germline CDR1 and CDR2 sequences are SGHNT and YYREEE (reference sequence). The CDR3 DNA sequence: TGTGCCAGCAGCGGCACAACAGGGTATTGGTCCTACAATGAGCAGTTCTTC. Translation gives CASSGTTGYWSYNEQFF. Drawing the rest from reference TRBV5-4 and TRBJ2-1, the complete variable domain is ETGVTQSPTHLIKTRGQQVTLRCSSQSGHNTVSWYQQALGQGPQFIFQYYREEENGRGNFPPRFSGLQFPNYSSELNVNALELDDSALYLCASSGTTGYWSYNEQFFGPGTRLTVL.

V and J are TRBV15 and TRBJ2-2; 7 bases fit TRBD1. The CDR3 covers 14 residues. The V gene's germline CDR1 is LNHNV and CDR2 YYDKDF (reference sequence). J lost 6 bases, V lost 2 bases, and 3 bases had no gene match. Written as DNA, the CDR3 is TGTGCCACCAGCAGAACAGGGGCGGCCGGGGAGCTGTTTTTT. Protein sequence: CATSRTGAAGELFF.

J is TRBJ1-4 and V is TRBV6-1; 8 bases line up with TRBD1. From germline, CDR1 is MNHNS and CDR2 SASEGT. The CDR3 totals 16 residues. After removal of 1 base from V and 7 bases from J, the junction contained 8 bases not matched to a gene. The CDR3 nucleotides are TGTGCCAGCAGTGAAGGTTTTCAGGGGGCGGGTGAAAAACTGTTTTTT. Residues: CASSEGFQGAGEKLFF.

The rearrangement links TRBV5-1 to TRBJ2-7; 7 bases fit TRBD2. This CDR3 region has 16 residues. The junction had 10 bases not matched to a gene; V was cut back by 4 bases and J by 0 bases. The germline CDR1 and CDR2 sequences are SGHRS and YFSETQ. CDR3 region: CASSMGTGTISYEQYF. CDR3 nucleotide sequence: TGCGCCAGCAGCATGGGGACCGGGACTATCTCCTACGAGCAGTACTTC. The full variable domain, with the rest looked up from reference TRBV5-1 and TRBJ2-7, is KAGVTQTPRYLIKTRGQQVTLSCSPISGHRSVSWYQQTPGQGLQFLFEYFSETQRNKGNFPGRFSGRQFSNSRSEMNVSTLELGDSALYLCASSMGTGTISYEQYFGPGTRLTVT.

V usage is TRBV3-1 (or the pseudogene TRBV3-2) and J usage is TRBJ2-5; 16 bases are a match to TRBD2. CDR1 LGHDT and CDR2 YNNKEL come from the germline V gene (reference sequence). The V gene end was trimmed by 3 bases and the J gene end by 5 bases; junction bases not matched to a gene: 15. The CDR3 length is 20 residues. The CDR3: CASSQGPGTSGGVECETQYF. The CDR3 DNA sequence: TGTGCCAGCAGCCAGGGACCAGGGACTAGCGGGGGGGTGGAGTGTGAGACCCAGTACTTC.

The rearrangement joins TRBV5-1 to TRBJ2-1; TRBD1 matches 9 bases. Looked up from germline, CDR1 is SGHRS and CDR2 is YFSETQ. The ends lost 0 bases at V and 3 bases at J; junction bases unmatched: 7. This CDR3 comprises 17 residues. CDR3 residues: CASSLGPGQGFYNEQFF. The DNA of the CDR3 is TGCGCCAGCAGCTTGGGACCGGGACAGGGCTTCTACAATGAGCAGTTCTTC.

The chain joins TRBV14 to TRBJ1-1, with 8 bases matching TRBD1. V lost 1 base, J lost 2 bases, and 15 bases stayed unmatched. Germline V lookup: CDR1 SGHDN, CDR2 FVKESK. The CDR3 covers 19 residues. The CDR3 region is CASSQVLGTGFWANTEAFF. CDR3 DNA: TGTGCCAGCAGCCAAGTTTTGGGGACAGGCTTTTGGGCTAACACTGAAGCTTTCTTT. Complete variable domain (other parts from reference TRBV14 and TRBJ1-1): EAGVTQFPSHSVIEKGQTVTLRCDPISGHDNLYWYRRVMGKEIKFLLHFVKESKQDESGMPNNRFLAERTGGTYSTLKVQPAELEDSGVYFCASSQVLGTGFWANTEAFFGQGTRLTVV.

V gene TRBV5-1 combines with J gene TRBJ2-5; D might be TRBD1 (6 bases). V was shortened by 1 base and J by 2 bases, with 12 bases between the two germline ends. CDR3 size: 15 residues. Germline V gene sequence: CDR1 SGHRS, CDR2 YFSETQ. CDR3 nucleotide sequence: TGCGCCAGCAGCTTGAATTTAGGGGGACAAGAGACCCAGTACTTC. This gives the protein CASSLNLGGQETQYF.

The rearrangement links TRBV11-2 to TRBJ2-3; 9 nucleotides match TRBD2. CDR1 SGHAT and CDR2 FQNNGV come from the germline V gene. This CDR3 spans 16 amino acids. V lost 1 base to trimming and J lost 4 bases; unmatched junction nucleotides: 6. In DNA, the CDR3 is TGTGCCAGCAGCTTAGTGGCGGGAGGGGTAGCAGATACGCAGTATTTT. Residues: CASSLVAGGVADTQYF. The whole variable domain, filled in from reference TRBV11-2 and TRBJ2-3, reads EAGVAQSPRYKIIEKRQSVAFWCNPISGHATLYWYQQILGQGPKLLIQFQNNGVVDDSQLPKDRFSAERLKGVDSTLKIQPAKLEDSAVYLCASSLVAGGVADTQYFGPGTRLTVL.

This clone was counted a few times. This rearrangement joins TRBV5-5 to TRBJ1-2; 12 bases agree with TRBD1. The CDR3 covers 15 residues. With V trimmed by 0 bases and J by 8 bases, 5 bases remained unmatched. Per the germline V gene, CDR1 is SGHKS and CDR2 is YYEKEE (reference sequence). Written as DNA, the CDR3 is TGTGCCAGCAGCTTGGCCTCAGGGACAGGGGGCGGCTACACCTTC. It is translated as CASSLASGTGGGYTF.

The rearrangement links TRBV6-5 to TRBJ2-1; 9 bases fit TRBD2. The CDR3 is 12 residues long. The J segment lost 15 bases and the V segment lost 0 bases, leaving 3 bases of the junction unmatched. From germline, CDR1 is MNHEY and CDR2 SVGAGI. DNA of the CDR3: TGTGCCAGCAGTTACTCGGGACTAGCATGGTTCTTC. Protein product: CASSYSGLAWFF.